This T cell receptor beta chain originates from a study of technical replicates of blood from a handful of donors. The trim removed 3 bases at V and 10 bases at J, leaving 8 bases unmatched. The germline V gene encodes CDR1 SNHLY and CDR2 FYNNEI. This CDR3 contains 16 residues. Here immunoSEQ multiplex PCR was the method, and the copy in TCRdb shows in-frame clones only, minus some. The sample yields fewer than 85,000 clones, about 93% seen once. This TCR came from a human donor in good health. Sequenced sample: T cells isolated from PBMCs. The chain carries TRBV2 and TRBJ2-1; TRBD2 aligns across 14 bases. This chain's CDR3 is CASSDRGLAGVGEQFF. The CDR3 DNA follows: TGTGCCAGCAGTGATAGGGGACTAGCGGGAGTGGGAGAGCAGTTCTTC.